This T cell receptor (beta chain) was obtained from a study of cytomegalovirus exposure and HLA in healthy donors. The overall study: Roughly 80 million unique TCRs from HLA-typed donors made up an early data release. Genotyping of 398 donors showed that approximately 83% belonged to the Caucasian-associated ancestry cluster. Overall study findings and caveats: Several of the most significant clusters were apparently associated with common viral pathogens in a later analysis. There was a cluster of highly shared sequence variants that was likely a sequencing artifact.

This CDR3 region has 15 residues. Trimming stripped 0 bases from V and 4 bases from J, with 10 bases between. Germline CDR1 LGHNA, CDR2 YSLEER. This clone was counted only a few times. No antigen is known for it. The PCR used 60 Vbeta and 13 Jbeta primers. The assay was immunoSEQ multiplex PCR, and TCRdb's table has in-frame clones only and misses some. The sample holds tens of thousands of clones, more than 65% seen once. The sample consisted of PBMCs. This receptor was identified in a man under 40 in good health and CMV-seronegative. The V gene is TRBV4-3, the J gene TRBJ1-5; tentatively, D is TRBD1 (6 bases). The DNA for the CDR3 is TGCGCCAGCAGCCAAGATTTAACAGGGAATCAGCCCCAGCATTTT. Amino acid sequence: CASSQDLTGNQPQHF.